What follows are 28 T cell receptor beta chains derived from one specimen sequenced in a study of T cells in Graves' hyperthyroidism and ophthalmopathy. RNA transcripts provided the source from which TCR beta CDR3 regions were amplified. Carried out on the TCR CDR3, a first-round RT-PCR used the HTBI primer set. In TCRdb, the multiplex PCR reads were re-called with MiXCR into one record per CDR3 protein. The sample holds 500,000 to 650,000 distinct CDR3 sequences; around 15% are singletons and the top ten take about 15%. Material for sequencing was blood. The receptors shown here come from a woman in her thirties or forties with Graves' hyperthyroidism.

CDR3: CASSYFRGTSTDTQYF. For the CDR3, the DNA is TGTGCCAGCAGTTATTTTCGCGGTACTAGCACAGATACGCAGTATTTT. V and J are TRBV6-9 and TRBJ2-3, with D hard to call. The CDR3 has 16 amino acids. The germline V and J ends were trimmed by 1 base and 0 bases, with 11 bases remaining between them. Germline CDR1 MNHGY, CDR2 SVAAGI.

This clonotype has a handful of counts. V is TRBV9 and J is TRBJ1-2, with TRBD1 matching over 8 bases. Trimming took 4 bases from V and 8 from J; bases not matched to a gene: 16. This CDR3 region has 16 residues. Germline CDR1 reads SGDLS; CDR2 reads YYNGEE. The CDR3 protein is CASSPRQGPGDGGYTF. CDR3 DNA sequence: TGTGCCAGCAGCCCGAGACAGGGGCCGGGCGATGGGGGCTACACCTTC.

This clonotype was picked up many times. The chain has TRBV24-1 and TRBJ2-1; D is possibly TRBD2 (7 bases). CDR3 length: 17 amino acids. Germline-derived CDR1 and CDR2 are KGHDR and SFDVKD. V shed 2 bases and J shed 7 bases, with 20 bases lying between them. The CDR3 DNA is TGTGCCACCAGTGATTCGGCACCCGGGGGGCGCGTAAATGAGCAGTTCTTC. Its protein product is CATSDSAPGGRVNEQFF.

This clonotype has just a few counts. CDR3: CAWSSDTLDQPQHF. DNA of the CDR3: TGTGCCTGGAGTTCGGACACCCTGGATCAGCCCCAGCATTTT. The chain couples TRBV30 to TRBJ1-5, with D perhaps TRBD1 (5 bases). The germline V gene encodes CDR1 GTSNPN and CDR2 SVGIG (reference sequence). The V end was cut by 2 bases, the J end by 5 bases, with 13 bases between. This CDR3 spans 14 amino acids.

The V call is TRBV2, the J call TRBJ2-1; the match to TRBD1 covers 10 bases. Germline assignment: CDR1 SNHLY and CDR2 FYNNEI. The CDR3 sequence is 17 residues long. Unmatched junction bases numbered 17, after V lost 5 bases and J lost 10 bases. DNA for the CDR3: TGTGCCAGCAGTAGAGACAGGGGGCCGATTCTGGAAGTCGAGCAGTTCTTC. Its protein product is CASSRDRGPILEVEQFF.

This clonotype was detected ten times or more. The chain recombines TRBV6-6 with TRBJ1-6, with a possible D match to TRBD1 (5 bases). Germline V lookup: CDR1 MNHNY, CDR2 SVGAGI (reference sequence). Between the trimmed V and J ends, which lost 2 bases and 11 bases, there was a span of 22 bases. CDR3 size: 17 residues. DNA for the CDR3: TGTGCCAGCAGTTACCCAAGGGGCGTTTCCCCCAAGACACCCCTCCACTTT. Its translation: CASSYPRGVSPKTPLHF.

This rearrangement joins TRBV29-1 to TRBJ2-2, with D maybe TRBD1 (6 bases). Germline CDR1 is SQVTM and CDR2 is ANQGSEA. Trimming shortened V by 8 bases and J by 7 bases, and 14 bases separated the two germline ends. The CDR3 has 12 amino acids. CDR3 sequence: CSSWTDDGELFF. CDR3 nucleotide sequence: TGCAGCTCCTGGACAGATGACGGGGAGCTGTTTTTT.

Of note for this clonotype: This may stem from a read error, because a much larger clone lies one nucleotide away. The rearrangement joins TRBV20-1 to TRBJ1-5, with a tentative D call TRBD1 (6 bases). The CDR3 is 14 residues long. Trimming shortened V by 6 bases and J by 9 bases, and 21 bases separated the two germline ends. Looked up from germline, CDR1 is DFQATT and CDR2 is SNEGSKA (reference sequence). The CDR3 region is CSATAGGIDRPQHF. CDR3 in DNA: TGCAGTGCGACCGCCGGGGGCATCGATCGGCCCCAGCATTTT.

In its sample, this clonotype was seen many times. This rearrangement joins TRBV20-1 to TRBJ2-7; D unresolved. Germline lookup yields CDR1 DFQATT and CDR2 SNEGSKA (reference sequence). Trimming took off 7 bases at V and 4 bases at J, with 17 bases between the two ends. This CDR3 comprises 13 residues. The DNA of the CDR3 is TGCAGTGGAGAAGGAGCGTTTCCTTACGAGCAGTACTTC. It translates to CSGEGAFPYEQYF.

This clonotype has at least ten counts. This chain joins TRBV28 and TRBJ1-2, with 9 bases lining up with TRBD1. Losses at the gene ends were 4 bases for V and 0 bases for J; bases not matched to a gene: 9. Germline lookup yields CDR1 MDHEN and CDR2 SYDVKM. The CDR3 sequence is 17 residues long. The CDR3, as DNA: TGTGCCAGCAGTTCTACAGGGGGCGTAAGTCCTAACTATGGCTACACCTTC. Protein: CASSSTGGVSPNYGYTF.

The chain is built from TRBV28 and TRBJ1-5; 7 bases align to TRBD1. Unmatched junction bases numbered 7, after V lost 1 base and J lost 1 base. The CDR3 consists of 17 residues. Germline CDR1 is MDHEN and CDR2 is SYDVKM. The CDR3 coding sequence is TGTGCCAGCAGTTTATCCGGCGACAGGGCAAGCAATCAGCCCCAGCATTTT. Its protein product is CASSLSGDRASNQPQHF.

This clonotype came up many times. The V call is TRBV3-1, the J call TRBJ2-1; no firm D call. The V gene lost 2 bases and the J gene lost 6 bases, with 17 bases spanning the gap. CDR1 LGHDT and CDR2 YNNKEL come from the germline V gene (reference sequence). There are 16 residues in the CDR3. The CDR3 DNA follows: TGTGCCAGCAGCCAAATCGGATATAGACCTACCAATGAGCAGTTCTTC. Amino acid sequence: CASSQIGYRPTNEQFF.

This clonotype was picked up many times. This chain's CDR3 is CASSLGGIVAEAFF. The DNA for the CDR3 is TGTGCCAGCAGTTTAGGGGGGATAGTCGCTGAAGCTTTCTTT. The chain carries TRBV12-3 or TRBV12-4 and TRBJ1-1; tentative D call: TRBD1 (5 bases). This CDR3 spans 14 amino acids. Trimming shortened V by 1 base and J by 6 bases, and 12 bases separated the two germline ends.

The CDR3 protein is CASSGGGSSGSSYNEQFF. The CDR3 nucleotides read TGCGCCAGCAGTGGGGGGGGCTCTAGCGGTAGCTCCTACAATGAGCAGTTCTTC. This chain links TRBV10-1 with TRBJ2-1; possibly TRBD2 for D (7 bases). V lost 4 bases and J lost 0, with 19 bases in between. The CDR3 sequence is 18 residues long. Germline V gives CDR1 WNHNN, CDR2 SYGVQD (reference sequence).

This clonotype was picked up many times. CDR3 protein: CSARDALAGAVNEQFF. The CDR3 region has the DNA TGCAGTGCTAGAGACGCACTAGCGGGAGCGGTCAATGAGCAGTTCTTC. The V gene is TRBV20-1, the J gene TRBJ2-1; 11 bases agree with TRBD2. The length of the CDR3 is 16 residues. Germline lookup yields CDR1 DFQATT and CDR2 SNEGSKA (reference sequence). V lost 0 bases to trimming and J lost 6 bases; unmatched junction nucleotides: 7.

This clonotype was counted at least ten times. CDR3 DNA: TGTGCCAGCACCGAGGGATCATGGAACACTGAAGCTTTCTTT. Translation gives CASTEGSWNTEAFF. The V call is TRBV3-1, the J call TRBJ1-1; D is unclear. Germline loops: CDR1 LGHDT, CDR2 YNNKEL (reference sequence). The V end was cut by 7 bases, the J end by 1 base, with 13 bases between. The CDR3 spans 14 residues.

The CDR3 nucleotides read TGTGCCAGTTCTAGCAGGACTCGCTACGAGCAGTACTTC. It codes for CASSSRTRYEQYF. This chain connects TRBV19 to TRBJ2-7, with D tentatively TRBD2 (5 bases). The CDR3 is made up of 13 amino acids. Trimming stripped 8 bases from V and 3 bases from J, with 14 bases between. Per the germline V gene, CDR1 is LNHDA and CDR2 is SQIVND (reference sequence). The whole variable domain, remainder taken from reference TRBV19 and TRBJ2-7, is DGGITQSPKYLFRKEGQNVTLSCEQNLNHDAMYWYRQDPGQGLRLIYYSQIVNDFQKGDIAEGYSVSREKKESFPLTVTSAQKNPTAFYLCASSSRTRYEQYFGPGTRLTVT.

There are many counts of this clonotype. This chain uses TRBV7-2 with TRBJ2-7; 11 bases map to TRBD2. Germline-derived CDR1 and CDR2 are SGHTA and FQGNSA. The V segment lost 0 bases and the J segment 3 bases; nucleotides outside the gene matches: 1. The CDR3 is made up of 15 amino acids. The CDR3 region is CASSLAGTSGYEQYF. The DNA for the CDR3 is TGTGCCAGCAGCTTAGCCGGGACTAGCGGCTACGAGCAGTACTTC. The entire variable domain, with the rest obtained from reference TRBV7-2 and TRBJ2-7, is as follows: GAGVSQSPSNKVTEKGKDVELRCDPISGHTALYWYRQSLGQGLEFLIYFQGNSAPDKSGLPSDRFSAERTGGSVSTLTIQRTQQEDSAVYLCASSLAGTSGYEQYFGPGTRLTVT.

This clonotype has ten or more counts. The chain has TRBV3-1 and TRBJ2-3; D gene ambiguous. V was clipped by 1 base and J by 2 bases, with 7 bases between them. Germline CDR1 LGHDT, CDR2 YNNKEL (reference sequence). The CDR3 spans 14 residues. The CDR3 protein is CASSQGPFTDTQYF. The CDR3 region has the DNA TGTGCCAGCAGCCAAGGTCCATTCACAGATACGCAGTATTTT.

The chain is built from TRBV20-1 and TRBJ2-1, with 11 bases fitting TRBD2. Per germline, CDR1 DFQATT and CDR2 SNEGSKA (reference sequence). The CDR3 contains 15 residues. With 1 base clipped from V and 6 bases from J, the junction kept 5 bases outside the gene matches. The CDR3 DNA sequence: TGCAGTGCTAGAGTTTTCACTAGCGGGGGCAATGAGCAGTTCTTC. Translation gives CSARVFTSGGNEQFF.

This clonotype was seen repeatedly, ten times or more. The J gene is TRBJ2-3, the V gene TRBV11-2; tentative D call: TRBD2 (6 bases). Trimming stripped 7 bases from V and 0 bases from J, with 11 bases between. Germline lookup yields CDR1 SGHAT and CDR2 FQNNGV. The CDR3 runs to 14 residues. The CDR3 DNA reads as TGTGCCAGCACCCGGGGGACTAGCACAGATACGCAGTATTTT. It is translated as CASTRGTSTDTQYF.

V is TRBV4-1 and J is TRBJ2-3, with TRBD2 identical over 7 bases. Looked up from germline, CDR1 is MGHRA and CDR2 is YSYEKL. The CDR3 is 14 amino acids. The J segment lost 4 bases and the V segment lost 2 bases, leaving 3 bases of the junction unmatched. This CDR3 is CASSQRAGADTQYF. CDR3 coding DNA: TGCGCCAGCAGCCAAAGGGCGGGAGCAGATACGCAGTATTTT.

This clonotype was counted between two and nine times. This chain uses TRBV10-3 with TRBJ2-1; 11 bases map to TRBD2. V lost 8 bases, J lost 0 bases, and 9 bases stayed unmatched. This CDR3 contains 17 residues. Germline CDR1 ENHRY, CDR2 SYGVKD. The CDR3 loop reads CAISGTSGMSSYNEQFF. CDR3 DNA: TGTGCCATCTCCGGGACTAGCGGTATGAGCTCCTACAATGAGCAGTTCTTC.

This clonotype was seen a handful of times. The chain uses TRBV7-9 and TRBJ2-2; 8 bases are a match to TRBD1. CDR3 size: 15 residues. J lost 0 bases, V lost 6 bases, and 3 bases had no gene match. Germline lookup yields CDR1 SEHNR and CDR2 FQNEAQ (reference sequence). The CDR3 here is CASRQDRANTGELFF. Here the CDR3 DNA reads TGTGCCAGCAGACAGGACAGGGCGAACACCGGGGAGCTGTTTTTT.

This clonotype occurred many times. The V gene is TRBV20-1, the J gene TRBJ1-1; a weak D match, TRBD1 (6 bases). Deletions cut 8 bases from V and 5 bases from J, with 15 bases between. The length of the CDR3 is 12 residues. Germline V gene data show CDR1 as DFQATT and CDR2 as SNEGSKA (reference sequence). CDR3 amino acids: CSQLTRGTEAFF. The CDR3 bases are TGCAGTCAACTTACCAGGGGTACTGAAGCTTTCTTT.

The V gene is TRBV20-1, the J gene TRBJ2-2; 9 bases fit TRBD2. This CDR3 region has 16 residues. Trimming at V came to 2 bases and at J to 3 bases, leaving 7 bases not matched to a gene. Germline-derived CDR1 and CDR2 are DFQATT and SNEGSKA (reference sequence). The CDR3 reads CSARISGSRHTGELFF. The DNA of the CDR3 is TGCAGTGCTAGAATTAGCGGGAGTAGGCACACCGGGGAGCTGTTTTTT.

V and J are TRBV10-3 and TRBJ2-2; D remains unclear. V was pared by 7 bases and J by 0 bases, with 9 bases between. This CDR3 comprises 14 residues. Germline CDR1 ENHRY, CDR2 SYGVKD. In nucleotides, the CDR3 is TGTGCCATCAAGGTAACCGCGAACACCGGGGAGCTGTTTTTT. It is translated as CAIKVTANTGELFF.

This clonotype was observed at least ten times. V is TRBV20-1 and J is TRBJ2-4; D may be TRBD1 (6 bases). The germline CDR1 and CDR2 sequences are DFQATT and SNEGSKA (reference sequence). V lost 4 bases, J lost 2 bases, and 12 bases lay in between. The CDR3 length is 14 residues. The chain's CDR3 is CSATGVGTKNIQYF. CDR3 sequence (DNA): TGCAGTGCTACAGGGGTAGGAACCAAAAACATTCAGTACTTC.